This is a list of T cell receptor beta chains from one sample in a study of CD8 T cells in Susac syndrome. Via MiXCR, TCRdb re-called the immunoSEQ multiplex PCR reads, giving one row per CDR3 protein. Of hundreds of thousands of distinct CDR3 sequences detected, about 85% appear once; the ten largest clones hold 0.09% to 0.15%. The specimen was CD8+ T cells from PBMCs. These receptors came from a human donor with multiple sclerosis. Both conserved end residues are part of each CDR3. The D gene is left open where the match is weak. Where a row states a size, it is once, few, many or the class of an expanded clone; other rows omit it.

D,size,J,V,CDR3,DNA
.,.,TRBJ2-3,TRBV6-1,CASSEVDGGLTDTQYF,TGTGCCAGCAGTGAAGTCGACGGAGGTTTAACAGATACGCAGTATTTT
.,.,TRBJ1-1,TRBV7-9,CASSLVGQGSTKAFF,TGTGCCAGCAGCTTAGTGGGTCAGGGTTCAACCAAAGCTTTCTTT
.,.,TRBJ1-5,TRBV5-6,CASSSARVSGQPQHF,TGTGCCAGCAGCTCGGCGAGGGTCTCTGGGCAGCCCCAGCATTTT
.,.,TRBJ2-1,TRBV27,CASSLLQGRYNEQFF,TGTGCCAGCAGTTTATTGCAGGGAAGGTACAATGAGCAGTTCTTC
.,.,TRBJ1-1,TRBV2,CASGTEYTEAFF,TGTGCCAGCGGTACAGAGTACACTGAAGCTTTCTTT
.,.,TRBJ2-2,TRBV4-1,CASSLYADANTGELFF,TGCGCCAGCAGCCTCTATGCAGACGCGAACACCGGGGAGCTGTTTTTT
.,once,TRBJ2-5,TRBV4-1,CASSQGQGAVETQYF,TGCGCCAGCAGCCAAGGGCAAGGGGCTGTGGAGACCCAGTACTTC
.,few,TRBJ2-1,TRBV4-2,CASSQERNEQFF,TGTGCCAGCAGCCAAGAGCGAAATGAGCAGTTCTTC
.,.,TRBJ2-2,TRBV27,CASRDSFDPGELFF,TGTGCCAGCAGAGACAGCTTCGACCCCGGGGAGCTGTTTTTT
.,.,TRBJ2-7,TRBV7-8,CASSLAVPGGHYEQYF,TGTGCCAGCAGCTTAGCAGTTCCAGGAGGGCACTACGAGCAGTACTTC
.,.,TRBJ2-5,TRBV30,CAWRMRGGETQYF,TGTGCCTGGCGGATGAGGGGGGGGGAGACCCAGTACTTC
.,.,TRBJ1-5,TRBV4-1,CASSLTQQNQPQHF,TGCGCCAGCAGCTTGACTCAGCAAAATCAGCCCCAGCATTTT
TRBD2,.,TRBJ2-3,TRBV20-1,CSAERGGADTQYF,TGCAGTGCTGAGCGGGGGGGGGCAGATACGCAGTATTTT
TRBD2,.,TRBJ2-2,TRBV20-1,CSARREGILAAGELFF,TGCAGTGCTAGGCGGGAGGGCATCCTCGCTGCTGGGGAGCTGTTTTTT
TRBD2,.,TRBJ2-3,TRBV30,CAWSGIAGPSTDTQYF,TGTGCCTGGAGTGGGATAGCGGGCCCGAGCACAGATACGCAGTATTTT
TRBD2,.,TRBJ2-1,TRBV12-3/TRBV12-4,CASSDLAGGVEQFF,TGTGCCAGCAGTGACCTAGCGGGGGGAGTAGAGCAGTTCTTC
TRBD1,.,TRBJ1-1,TRBV5-8,CATHPVDRTGGVTEAFF,TGTGCCACCCATCCTGTCGATCGGACAGGGGGTGTAACTGAAGCTTTCTTT
TRBD1,few,TRBJ2-7,TRBV6-6,CASSRPGQGAYEQYF,TGTGCCAGCAGCCGACCGGGACAGGGGGCCTACGAGCAGTACTTC
TRBD2,.,TRBJ2-1,TRBV29-1,CSVVLGGVEGEQFF,TGCAGCGTTGTTCTCGGGGGGGTCGAGGGTGAGCAGTTCTTC
.,.,TRBJ2-7,TRBV27,CASSLKGSYEQYF,TGTGCCAGCAGTTTAAAGGGTTCCTACGAGCAGTACTTC
.,.,TRBJ1-3,TRBV6-5,CASSYRADRSSGNTIYF,TGTGCCAGCAGTTACCGAGCTGACAGGTCGTCTGGAAACACCATATATTTT
.,.,TRBJ2-7,TRBV7-9,CASSYKDKPYEQYF,TGTGCCAGCAGCTATAAAGACAAGCCCTACGAGCAGTACTTC
.,.,TRBJ1-1,TRBV11-2,CASSLGFSSNTEAFF,TGTGCCAGCAGCTTAGGGTTCTCATCGAACACTGAAGCTTTCTTT
.,few,TRBJ1-1,TRBV6-5,CASSYSQTPTEAFF,TGTGCCAGCAGTTACTCGCAGACACCCACTGAAGCTTTCTTT
.,.,TRBJ2-5,TRBV10-2,CASSEDSMEETQYF,TGCGCCAGCAGTGAAGACTCAATGGAAGAGACCCAGTACTTC
.,.,TRBJ2-2,TRBV2,CASSEGWGVSYNTGELFF,TGTGCCAGCAGTGAAGGCTGGGGGGTCAGTTACAACACCGGGGAGCTGTTTTTT